The text below deals with one T cell receptor (beta chain). The antigen is unknown. The germline V gene has CDR1 SGHVS and CDR2 FNYEAQ. This CDR3 has 17 residues. J lost 7 bases, V lost 2 bases, and 6 bases had no gene match. This specimen belongs to a study of T cells after yellow fever vaccination. As for the study in general: Preparing low-cell-number fractions relied on SMART-Seq v4 Ultra Low Input. Study-level findings and limits: Clones that expanded after primary vaccination mostly reappeared after the booster (roughly 95% CD4, approximately 85% CD8). FACS-sorted repertoires might harbor abundant contaminating clonotypes from the bulk population.

TCRdb used MiXCR to reprocess the 5' RACE reads, holding one entry per CDR3 protein. Of hundreds of thousands of distinct CDR3 sequences detected, about a sixth appear once; the ten largest clones hold roughly 17%. The material sequenced was PBMCs, taken roughly 5 days after the first yellow fever vaccination. The sequence was collected from a young man who received the YFV17D yellow fever vaccine. J is TRBJ2-1 and V is TRBV7-6, with 15 bases that match TRBD2. CDR3 protein: CASSLTGTSGGRNEQFF. DNA for the CDR3: TGTGCCAGCAGCTTAACGGGGACTAGCGGGGGGAGGAATGAGCAGTTCTTC.